This entry describes one T cell receptor beta chain. This sample is part of a study of lymphopenia after photon versus proton radiotherapy. The V end was cut by 7 bases, the J end by 3 bases, with 25 bases between. This CDR3 region has 17 residues. Germline lookup yields CDR1 SGHNT and CDR2 YENEEA. TCRdb keeps only in-frame clones here, not all; method: immunoSEQ multiplex PCR. The sample lists roughly 67,000 clones, approximately 91% occurring once. The chain couples TRBV11-3 to TRBJ2-7; the D is unclear. Sequenced here: peripheral blood, sampled from a patient treated with photon-based radiotherapy. This TCR was sampled from a woman in her 70s with pancreatic cancer. CDR3 sequence reads: CASTLDRLRVRGYEQYF. As DNA, the CDR3 is TGTGCCAGCACCTTGGATCGACTTAGGGTCCGCGGCTACGAGCAGTACTTC.